This T cell receptor (beta chain) was profiled in a study of shared clonotypes between healthy human individuals (dated by TCRdb to the early 2020s). Regarding the study in general: The cohort included three men and a couple of women between 18 and 49 years of age. For each donor, three plates each were used for CD4 naive and CD4 memory, two plates were used for CD8 naive, and one plate was used for CD8 memory. Blood TCR repertoires of roughly five healthy adults were deeply sequenced to estimate repertoire size and the extent of clonotype sharing between individuals. Libraries were prepared and TCR repertoires were sequenced by different laboratories using diverse techniques, in order to increase sequencing depth and limit assay-specific biases. Per donor, leukapheresis produced somewhere between about 0.94 and 10 billion PBMCs.

What the authors observed across the whole study: When several donors were compared, the shared fraction of clonotypes was around 5% for naive CD4, around 3.5% for naive CD8, 2% to 2.5% for memory CD4, and roughly 0.4% for memory CD8. Pairwise subsampling indicated that sequencing depth was expected to affect the degree of clonotype sharing among donors. Because the study included a small number of donors, the genetic and exposure-history diversity represented was limited. Only blood was sampled, and tissue TCR repertoires likely differ from those in blood. Naive subsets generally had larger estimated clonotype richness than memory subsets did. Incomplete sequencing was indicated by rarefaction of sorted-subset datasets, despite the large sequencing depth. Clonotypes shared by all four sorted-subset donors showed higher generation probabilities than non-shared clonotypes.

TCR CDR3 regions were amplified from genomic DNA by multiplex PCR using the deep immunoSEQ assay. Extracted genomic DNA from each cell subset was spread evenly across all wells of several immunoSEQ 96-well plates, with each plate serving as a replicate. For sorted subsets, about 200 ng genomic DNA, equal to about 30,000 T cell genomes, was loaded into each replicate PCR. The purified libraries were quantified using a Qubit 3.0 fluorometer, sized with a Bioanalyzer 2100, and then quantified again using the KAPA Library Quantification kit. Each immunoSEQ 96-well plate was sequenced on its own single-read 150-cycle Illumina NextSeq 550 flow cell. From the authors' description of their analysis: Because the immunoSEQ output held only junctional sequences and lacked quality scores, the filtering could not match the filtering applied to full-length reads. To assign V/J genes and CDR3, sequences were annotated using PyIR, a Python wrapper for IgBLAST v1.9, with IMGT germline references. Reads were removed for weak V/J assignments (E-value above 1e-6), missing CDR3, stop codons, out-of-frame junctions, or ambiguous translated residues. V3J clonotypes were defined as sequences sharing the same inferred V gene, J gene, and CDR3 amino acid sequence. Percentage overlap between repertoires was calculated by dividing the number of shared unique clonotypes by the size of the smaller repertoire. Richness of each repertoire was evaluated using RTK rarefaction, the Chao1 estimator, and Recon v2.1 estimates of unobserved clonotypes. Generation probabilities were computed with OLGA for all TCRbeta clonotypes obtained by the gDNA method from a handful of donors. TCRdb carries this immuneACCESS record with in-frame sequences only. Its versions omit some clonotypes, under half of them owing to an unresolved V gene in the studies checked, with the rest unexplained. V and J calls and clone size come straight from that table; D and trimming were deduced from the DNA. The sample data list over a million clones, and around 95% of these were observed just once. Over 1% of the sample is held by the ten biggest clonotypes.

With respect to this clone: Its antigen has not been determined. Per-base qualities were not stored, and no clone one base away is much larger.

The donors were healthy, HIV-negative adults with no recently reported acute infections or vaccinations. All donors were Caucasian adults living in Nashville, Tennessee, USA. CD4+ T cells were enriched by magnetic negative selection; naive cells were then positively selected on CD45RA, and the negative fraction formed the memory subset. Blood was collected by leukapheresis, and PBMCs were isolated by Ficoll-Histopaque density gradient centrifugation and then cryopreserved in liquid nitrogen vapor phase. Analytical flow cytometry was used to check the purity and quantity of every magnetically sorted T cell population. Genomic DNA was isolated from each sorted fraction and quantified by UV absorbance on a Nanodrop 2000c. Taken from cysteine to phenylalanine, the CDR3 has 14 residues. The read is trimmed to its CDR3 DNA, 42 bases read in frame from base 1. Trimmed from V: 1 base; trimmed from J: 9 bases; junction bases lacking a gene match: 9. CDR1 and CDR2, per the germline V gene, are MNHNS and SASEGT.

Sequenced material: naive CD4+ T cells sorted from blood. This specimen's cell subset or site label, interpreted: CD45RA+ positively selected. The TCR was taken from a man aged 30-40 years in good health. The sequence is built from TRBV6-1 and TRBJ2-7; 7 central nucleotides agree with TRBD1. The sequenced DNA is TGTGCCAGCAGTGAAGTCGGAAGAACAGGGGTGCAGTACTTC. The resulting protein is CASSEVGRTGVQYF.